This T cell receptor beta chain comes out of a study of blood T cell repertoires in COVID-19. In the study overall: Acute and convalescent COVID-19 samples came from the United States, Italy and Spain. PBMCs, B-cell-depleted T cells, or T cells were the source of the cDNA or gDNA that made up the material.

Germline V gene sequence: CDR1 LNHDA, CDR2 SQIVND (reference sequence). The V gene end was trimmed by 7 bases and the J gene end by 2 bases; junction bases not matched to a gene: 11. The CDR3 has 16 amino acids. Methods used by the authors: The authors estimated nucleated cell counts from reference gene primer amplification. The method was immunoSEQ multiplex PCR; TCRdb's version includes in-frame clones alone and lacks a portion of them. V, J and clone size are taken as reported in that table, and D and trimming were inferred from the DNA itself. This table holds 240,000 or so clones, more than 75% found once.

This sequence originates from a woman aged 30 to 39 who had recovered from COVID-19. V usage is TRBV19 and J usage is TRBJ2-1; 7 nucleotides align to TRBD2. Source material: peripheral blood. The CDR3 coding sequence is TGTGCCAGTACCCCCTGGGGGGGGACTCCCTACAATGAGCAGTTCTTC. Its translation is CASTPWGGTPYNEQFF. The variable domain in full, completed from reference TRBV19 and TRBJ2-1, reads DGGITQSPKYLFRKEGQNVTLSCEQNLNHDAMYWYRQDPGQGLRLIYYSQIVNDFQKGDIAEGYSVSREKKESFPLTVTSAQKNPTAFYLCASTPWGGTPYNEQFFGPGTRLTVL.